The rows below give T cell receptor beta chains drawn from one sample of a study of blood T cell repertoires in COVID-19. Data came from immunoSEQ multiplex PCR; TCRdb stores just in-frame clones and leaves some out. The table has a few hundred thousand clones, under 90% seen once. The sequenced sample consisted of PBMCs or T cells enriched from blood (not recorded which). Receptors originate from a woman aged 55 to 70 who had recovered from COVID-19. CDR3s include the opening cysteine and the closing phenylalanine or tryptophan. The D gene is left open where the match is weak.

TRBJ2-2	TRBD2	TRBV9	TGTGCCAGCAGCATGACTAGCGGGAGGTTATCCGGGGAGCTGTTTTTT	CASSMTSGRLSGELFF
TRBJ2-1	TRBD2	TRBV5-1	TGCGCCAGCAGCCGGCGGGGAGCGGGGGGGCCCCATGAGCAGTTCTTC	CASSRRGAGGPHEQFF
TRBJ2-1	TRBD2	TRBV9	TGTGCCAGCAGCGTAAACCTAGCGGGGGGCTTTAGCTCCTACAATGAGCAGTTCTTC	CASSVNLAGGFSSYNEQFF
TRBJ1-5	TRBD1	TRBV28	TGTGCCAGCAGGGGACAGCACGTGCTCCCCCAGCATTTT	CASRGQHVLPQHF
TRBJ2-2	.	TRBV10-3	TGTGCCATCTCCGTCGGGGGGAACACCGGGGAGCTGTTTTTT	CAISVGGNTGELFF
TRBJ1-2	.	TRBV7-2	TGTGCCAGCAAAGAACGTAGGGGAAAATCTAACTATGGCTACACCTTC	CASKERRGKSNYGYTF
TRBJ2-2	.	TRBV18	TGTGCCAGCTCACCACGTACAGTGAACACCGGGGAGCTGTTTTTT	CASSPRTVNTGELFF
TRBJ1-6	TRBD1	TRBV28	TGTGCCAGCAGTCCTGGACAGGGGGCATTACCCCTCCACTTT	CASSPGQGALPLHF
TRBJ1-1	.	TRBV24-1	TGTGCCACCAGTGGGGCAGCTCAGAACACTGAAGCTTTCTTT	CATSGAAQNTEAFF
TRBJ2-7	.	TRBV3-1/TRBV3-2	TGTGCCAGCAGCCAAGCCGGGTCCTACGAGCAGTACTTC	CASSQAGSYEQYF